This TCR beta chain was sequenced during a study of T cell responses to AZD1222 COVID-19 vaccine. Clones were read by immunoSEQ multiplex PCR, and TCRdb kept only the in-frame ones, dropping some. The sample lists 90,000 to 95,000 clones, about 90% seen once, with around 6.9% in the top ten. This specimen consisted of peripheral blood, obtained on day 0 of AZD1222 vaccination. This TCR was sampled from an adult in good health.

CDR3 in amino acids: CASREQRTASTDTQYF. In DNA, the CDR3 is TGTGCCAGTAGAGAGCAGCGGACTGCTAGCACAGATACGCAGTATTTT. The rearrangement uses TRBV19 and TRBJ2-3, with a tentative D call TRBD2 (5 bases). This CDR3 has 16 amino acids. The V gene lost 6 bases and the J gene lost 0 bases, with 16 bases spanning the gap. CDR1 and CDR2 from the germline V gene are LNHDA and SQIVND (reference sequence).